The 26 T cell receptor beta chains given below trace back to one sample, sequenced in a study of blood T cell repertoires in COVID-19. This table comes from immunoSEQ multiplex PCR, and its TCRdb copy is limited to in-frame clones, with some not included. This sample has 85,000 to 90,000 clones, with about 82% found just once. The sequencing sample was made of peripheral blood. These receptors originate from a human donor in a cohort sampled during active COVID-19.

V usage is TRBV3-1 (or the pseudogene TRBV3-2) and J usage is TRBJ2-1, with a tentative D call TRBD2 (5 bases). Trimming stripped 4 bases from V and 3 bases from J, with 16 bases between. Germline V gives CDR1 LGHDT, CDR2 YNNKEL (reference sequence). The CDR3 consists of 16 residues. The DNA for the CDR3 is TGTGCCAGCAGCCCCGGGGTAGCGAGGAACTACAATGAGCAGTTCTTC. Protein sequence: CASSPGVARNYNEQFF.

The chain couples TRBV12-3 or TRBV12-4 to TRBJ2-5; TRBD1 agrees at 7 bases. Germline trimming cut 5 bases from V and 9 bases from J; bases unmatched to any gene: 9. There are 13 residues in the CDR3. CDR3 nucleotides: TGTGCCAGCAGTCCAGAGGGGGCTGCGGCCCAGTACTTC. The encoded protein is CASSPEGAAAQYF.

J is TRBJ2-5 and V is TRBV7-2; possible D gene TRBD2, 6 bases. The CDR3 runs to 14 residues. Between the trimmed V and J ends, which lost 1 base and 7 bases, there was a span of 13 bases. Germline lookup yields CDR1 SGHTA and CDR2 FQGNSA. CDR3 nucleotides: TGTGCCAGCAGCTTAGGCCCCTCGGAGGGGACCCAGTACTTC. It translates to CASSLGPSEGTQYF.

There are a few counts of this clone. The chain uses TRBV19 and TRBJ2-7; 15 bases map to TRBD2. V shed 4 bases and J 5 bases; nucleotides not matched to a gene: 3. This CDR3 region has 15 residues. CDR1 is LNHDA, CDR2 SQIVND, per germline (reference sequence). CDR3 nucleotides: TGTGCCAGTAGTACGGGACTAGCGGGAGGACACGAGCAGTACTTC. Amino acid sequence: CASSTGLAGGHEQYF.

This chain joins TRBV24-1 and TRBJ1-2; D not certain. The CDR3 length is 14 residues. Germline V gives CDR1 KGHDR, CDR2 SFDVKD. Trimming removed 3 bases at V and 4 bases at J, with 11 bases between. Here the CDR3 reads CATSDSTDSYGYTF. The CDR3 bases are TGTGCCACCAGTGATAGTACAGATTCCTATGGCTACACCTTC.

The CDR3 loop reads CASSYGQGETQYF. The CDR3 nucleotides read TGTGCCAGCAGTTATGGACAGGGAGAGACCCAGTACTTC. This rearrangement joins TRBV6-6 to TRBJ2-5; 8 bases are shared with TRBD1. Trimming at V came to 3 bases and at J to 4 bases, leaving 1 base not matched to a gene. The CDR3 extends over 13 amino acids. Germline V gives CDR1 MNHNY, CDR2 SVGAGI (reference sequence).

The V call is TRBV11-2, the J call TRBJ2-2; D might be TRBD1 (6 bases). V shed 3 bases and J shed 1 base, with 12 bases lying between them. The length of the CDR3 is 16 residues. Germline lookup yields CDR1 SGHAT and CDR2 FQNNGV. The CDR3 is CASSFPRDKNTGELFF. The CDR3 bases are TGTGCCAGCAGCTTTCCTCGGGACAAGAACACCGGGGAGCTGTTTTTT.

The chain employs TRBV30 and TRBJ1-2; D is uncertain. Deletions cut 2 bases from V and 4 bases from J, with 14 bases between. The germline CDR1 and CDR2 sequences are GTSNPN and SVGIG (reference sequence). This CDR3 is built from 14 residues. The CDR3 protein is CAWSPTASSYGYTF. CDR3 nucleotide sequence: TGTGCCTGGAGTCCAACTGCAAGTTCCTATGGCTACACCTTC.

This clone was seen ten or more times. The J gene is TRBJ2-3, the V gene TRBV3-1 (or the pseudogene TRBV3-2), with D perhaps TRBD1 (5 bases). Trimming pared 1 base from V and 3 bases from J, leaving 8 bases between. The CDR3 runs to 14 residues. Germline CDR1 is LGHDT and CDR2 is YNNKEL (reference sequence). CDR3 in DNA: TGTGCCAGCAGCCAAGGACAGTTTACAGATACGCAGTATTTT. Its translation is CASSQGQFTDTQYF.

This clone occurred a few times. The gene calls are TRBV10-2 and TRBJ1-5, with D maybe TRBD1 (5 bases). CDR1 is WSHSY and CDR2 is SAAADI in the germline V gene. V lost 9 bases to trimming and J lost 8 bases, with 17 bases between them. The CDR3 is 13 amino acids. For the CDR3, the DNA is TGCGCCAGTTCGCGGACGGTCAGGGAGCCCCAGCATTTT. It encodes CASSRTVREPQHF.

The rearrangement joins TRBV5-8 to TRBJ2-3; perhaps TRBD2 as D (6 bases). The V gene lost 7 bases and the J gene lost 0 bases, with 24 bases spanning the gap. This CDR3 spans 18 amino acids. Germline lookup yields CDR1 SGHTS and CDR2 YDEGEE. CDR3 sequence reads: CASPTYYGGESSTDTQYF. The CDR3 DNA follows: TGTGCCAGCCCGACCTACTACGGCGGGGAGTCTAGCACAGATACGCAGTATTTT.

This clone was detected only once. V usage is TRBV5-5 and J usage is TRBJ2-5, with 7 bases matching TRBD1. The CDR3 runs to 13 residues. Germline trimming cut 4 bases from V and 3 bases from J; bases unmatched to any gene: 3. Germline V gene sequence: CDR1 SGHKS, CDR2 YYEKEE (reference sequence). CDR3 in DNA: TGTGCCAGCAGCCGCGGACAGGAAGAGACCCAGTACTTC. Translation gives CASSRGQEETQYF.

This chain connects TRBV28 to TRBJ1-4; TRBD1 agrees at 9 bases. The CDR3 is 14 residues long. Germline V gene sequence: CDR1 MDHEN, CDR2 SYDVKM. The V gene end was trimmed by 5 bases and the J gene end by 8 bases; junction bases not matched to a gene: 6. CDR3 bases: TGTGCCAGCAGTATCGACAGGGGGAGGGAAAAACTGTTTTTT. Protein sequence: CASSIDRGREKLFF.

The chain links TRBV7-2 to TRBJ1-3, with D hard to call. This CDR3 has 12 amino acids. Germline values: CDR1 SGHTA, CDR2 FQGNSA. V was clipped by 5 bases and J by 1 base, with 3 bases between them. Here the CDR3 DNA reads TGTGCCAGCAGCCGTTCTGGAAACACCATATATTTT. It translates to CASSRSGNTIYF.

The count of this clone is one. The V call is TRBV2, the J call TRBJ2-5, with a weak D call TRBD1 (6 bases). This CDR3 is built from 14 residues. Germline CDR1 is SNHLY and CDR2 is FYNNEI. Trimming removed 7 bases from V and 1 base from J, with 13 bases in between. The CDR3 region is CASKGRQAQETQYF. CDR3 sequence (DNA): TGTGCCAGCAAGGGACGACAGGCCCAAGAGACCCAGTACTTC.

This clone was observed a single time. The chain links TRBV10-2 to TRBJ1-5; D possibly corresponds to TRBD1 (5 bases). This CDR3 has 14 residues. CDR1 and CDR2 (germline): WSHSY, SAAADI. V was trimmed by 6 bases and J by 3 bases, leaving 12 bases between them. The CDR3 region has the DNA TGCGCCAGCAGGGTAGACAGTAACAATCAGCCCCAGCATTTT. This translates into CASRVDSNNQPQHF.

The rearrangement joins TRBV30 to TRBJ2-2; D is unresolved. The CDR3 loop spans 13 amino acids. Trimming cost V 2 bases and J 0 bases, with 4 bases left between them. The germline V gene has CDR1 GTSNPN and CDR2 SVGIG (reference sequence). DNA for the CDR3: TGTGCCTGGAGTCACACGAACACCGGGGAGCTGTTTTTT. As protein: CAWSHTNTGELFF.

The J gene is TRBJ2-3, the V gene TRBV2, with a possible D match to TRBD1 (5 bases). Germline assignment: CDR1 SNHLY and CDR2 FYNNEI. V was shortened by 8 bases and J by 4 bases, with 10 bases between the two germline ends. The CDR3 totals 12 residues. The CDR3 sequence is CASAGLADTQYF. CDR3 sequence (DNA): TGTGCCAGCGCAGGGTTAGCAGATACGCAGTATTTT.

The V gene is TRBV5-8, the J gene TRBJ2-1, with no clear D. Germline lookup yields CDR1 SGHTS and CDR2 YDEGEE. The germline V and J ends were trimmed by 4 bases and 6 bases, with 14 bases remaining between them. This CDR3 has 14 residues. Here the CDR3 reads CASSPASVSNEQFF. The DNA for the CDR3 is TGTGCCAGCAGCCCGGCTAGTGTCTCCAATGAGCAGTTCTTC.

This chain uses TRBV28 with TRBJ1-4, with D possibly matching TRBD1 (5 bases). Trimming shortened V by 1 base and J by 8 bases, and 17 bases separated the two germline ends. Germline lookup yields CDR1 MDHEN and CDR2 SYDVKM. The CDR3 is 16 amino acids. CDR3 in DNA: TGTGCCAGCAGTTTATCCCAAGGAGGGGTTCGGGAAAAACTGTTTTTT. It translates to CASSLSQGGVREKLFF. The full variable domain, its missing parts supplied by reference TRBV28 and TRBJ1-4, is DVKVTQSSRYLVKRTGEKVFLECVQDMDHENMFWYRQDPGLGLRLIYFSYDVKMKEKGDIPEGYSVSREKKERFSLILESASTNQTSMYLCASSLSQGGVREKLFFGSGTQLSVL.

The chain has TRBV2 and TRBJ1-5; D not resolved. Germline V gene data show CDR1 as SNHLY and CDR2 as FYNNEI. The CDR3 runs 15 residues. The V end lost 2 bases, the J end lost 7 bases, and 15 bases lay between the germline ends. This CDR3 reads CASSEFRPKEQPQHF. Written as DNA, the CDR3 is TGTGCCAGCAGTGAATTTCGCCCGAAAGAGCAGCCCCAGCATTTT.

The rearrangement links TRBV10-3 to TRBJ1-2; D ambiguous. From germline, CDR1 is ENHRY and CDR2 SYGVKD. V was cut by 3 bases and J by 6 bases, with 11 bases left in between. The CDR3 spans 13 residues. CDR3 region: CAISDPRFNGYTF. As DNA, the CDR3 is TGTGCCATCAGTGATCCCAGGTTCAATGGCTACACCTTC.

V gene TRBV7-2 combines with J gene TRBJ2-5, with D uncertain. This CDR3 is built from 13 residues. Trimming took 0 bases from V and 5 from J, leaving 7 bases between them. Germline V gives CDR1 SGHTA, CDR2 FQGNSA. CDR3 in amino acids: CASSLAPLETQYF. The CDR3 nucleotides read TGTGCCAGCAGCTTAGCCCCCCTGGAGACCCAGTACTTC.

J is TRBJ2-7 and V is TRBV5-6; possibly TRBD1 for D (7 bases). CDR3 length equals 16 residues. From germline, CDR1 is SGHDT and CDR2 YYEEEE. The germline V and J ends were trimmed by 5 bases and 7 bases, with 25 bases remaining between them. CDR3 sequence (DNA): TGTGCCAGCAGTTTCCCTACAGGGGCCGCCCGGGGGGAGCAGTACTTC. Encoded protein: CASSFPTGAARGEQYF.

In its sample, this clone was seen once. The chain's CDR3 is CASSVAFRGDGANVLTF. The CDR3 bases are TGTGCCAGCAGCGTAGCATTCAGGGGGGACGGGGCCAACGTCCTGACTTTC. This chain uses TRBV9 with TRBJ2-6; D may be TRBD1 (7 bases). Looked up from germline, CDR1 is SGDLS and CDR2 is YYNGEE. CDR3 length: 17 residues. Trimming cost V 0 bases and J 4 bases, with 14 bases left between them.

The CDR3 reads CASSLRRGSYEQYF. CDR3 nucleotide sequence: TGTGCCAGCAGTTTAAGGCGGGGCTCCTACGAGCAGTACTTC. The chain joins TRBV27 to TRBJ2-7, with TRBD2 as a possible D gene (6 bases). Germline V gene lookup returns CDR1 MNHEY and CDR2 SMNVEV (reference sequence). The CDR3 spans 14 residues. V was cut by 2 bases and J by 0 bases, with 8 bases left in between.